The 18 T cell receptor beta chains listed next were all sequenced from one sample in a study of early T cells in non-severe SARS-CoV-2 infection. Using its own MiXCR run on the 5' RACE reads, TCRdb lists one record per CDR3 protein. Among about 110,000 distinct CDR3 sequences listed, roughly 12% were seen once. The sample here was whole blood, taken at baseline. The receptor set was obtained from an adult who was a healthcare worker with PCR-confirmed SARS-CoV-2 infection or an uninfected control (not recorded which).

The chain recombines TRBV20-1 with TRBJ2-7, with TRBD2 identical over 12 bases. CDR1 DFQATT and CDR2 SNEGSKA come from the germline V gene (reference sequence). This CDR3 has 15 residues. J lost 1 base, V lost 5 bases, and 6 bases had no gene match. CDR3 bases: TGCAGTGCTGAGCCACTAGCGGGAGGATCCTACGAGCAGTACTTC. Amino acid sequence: CSAEPLAGGSYEQYF.

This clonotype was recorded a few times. The CDR3 DNA is TGCAGCGCCGCCGACTGGACAGGGGGCCTGAGTGAAGCTTTCTTT. Its translation is CSAADWTGGLSEAFF. The chain employs TRBV29-1 and TRBJ1-1; 11 nucleotides agree with TRBD1. Germline V gives CDR1 SQVTM, CDR2 ANQGSEA. The CDR3 totals 15 residues. With 7 bases clipped from V and 7 bases from J, the junction kept 14 bases outside the gene matches.

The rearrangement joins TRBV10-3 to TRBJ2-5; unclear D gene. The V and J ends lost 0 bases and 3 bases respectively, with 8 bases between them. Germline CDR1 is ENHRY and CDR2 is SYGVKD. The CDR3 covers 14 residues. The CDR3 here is CAISESGAKETQYF. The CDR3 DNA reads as TGTGCCATCAGTGAGTCAGGAGCAAAAGAGACCCAGTACTTC.

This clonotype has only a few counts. CDR3 sequence (DNA): TGTGCCAGCAGCACGACAGGCAGGGTCGAGGGCTACACCTTC. Its translation: CASSTTGRVEGYTF. The chain combines TRBV2 with TRBJ1-2; tentatively, D is TRBD1 (6 bases). Trimming took 6 bases from V and 8 from J, leaving 19 bases between them. This CDR3 spans 14 amino acids. Germline lookup yields CDR1 SNHLY and CDR2 FYNNEI.

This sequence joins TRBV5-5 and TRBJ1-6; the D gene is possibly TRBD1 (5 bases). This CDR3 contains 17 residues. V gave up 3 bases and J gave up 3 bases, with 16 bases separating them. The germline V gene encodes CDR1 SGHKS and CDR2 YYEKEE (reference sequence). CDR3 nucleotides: TGTGCCAGCAGCTCTTACGGGACGAAGTTCTATAATTCACCCCTCCACTTT. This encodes CASSSYGTKFYNSPLHF. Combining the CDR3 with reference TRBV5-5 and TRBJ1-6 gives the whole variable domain DAGVTQSPTHLIKTRGQQVTLRCSPISGHKSVSWYQQVLGQGPQFIFQYYEKEERGRGNFPDRFSARQFPNYSSELNVNALLLGDSALYLCASSSYGTKFYNSPLHFGNGTRLTVT.

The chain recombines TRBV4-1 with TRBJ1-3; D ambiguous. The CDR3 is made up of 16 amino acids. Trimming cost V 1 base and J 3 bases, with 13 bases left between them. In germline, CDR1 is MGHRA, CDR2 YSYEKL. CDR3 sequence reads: CASSQAEQLHGNTIYF. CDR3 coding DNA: TGCGCCAGCAGCCAAGCGGAGCAACTCCATGGAAACACCATATATTTT.

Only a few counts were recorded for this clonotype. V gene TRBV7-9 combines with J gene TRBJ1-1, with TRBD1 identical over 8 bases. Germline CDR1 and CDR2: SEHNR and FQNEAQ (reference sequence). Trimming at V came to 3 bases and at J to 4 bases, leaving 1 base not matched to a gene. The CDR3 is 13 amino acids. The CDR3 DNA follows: TGTGCCAGCAGCTTCGGACAGGGCACTGAAGCTTTCTTT. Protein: CASSFGQGTEAFF.

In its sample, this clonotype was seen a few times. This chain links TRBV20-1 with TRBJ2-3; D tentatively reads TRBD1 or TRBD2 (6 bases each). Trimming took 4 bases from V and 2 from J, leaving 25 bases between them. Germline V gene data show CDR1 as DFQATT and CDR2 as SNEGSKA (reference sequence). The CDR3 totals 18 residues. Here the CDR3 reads CSAMILTAYRGLTDTQYF. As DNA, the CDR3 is TGCAGTGCTATGATCCTTACCGCTTACCGGGGGCTCACAGATACGCAGTATTTT.

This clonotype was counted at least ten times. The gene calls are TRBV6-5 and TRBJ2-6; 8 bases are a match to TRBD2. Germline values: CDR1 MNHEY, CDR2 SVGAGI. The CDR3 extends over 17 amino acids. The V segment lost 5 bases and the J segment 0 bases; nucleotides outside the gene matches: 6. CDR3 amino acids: CASSSGSARSGANVLTF. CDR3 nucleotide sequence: TGTGCCAGCAGTAGCGGGAGCGCACGCTCTGGGGCCAACGTCCTGACTTTC.

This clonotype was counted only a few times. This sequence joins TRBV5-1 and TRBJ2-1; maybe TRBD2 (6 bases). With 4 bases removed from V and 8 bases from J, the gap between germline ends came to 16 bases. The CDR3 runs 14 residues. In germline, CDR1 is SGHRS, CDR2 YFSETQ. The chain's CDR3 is CASSPPRWGDEQFF. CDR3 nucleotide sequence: TGCGCCAGCAGCCCCCCTCGCTGGGGGGATGAGCAGTTCTTC.

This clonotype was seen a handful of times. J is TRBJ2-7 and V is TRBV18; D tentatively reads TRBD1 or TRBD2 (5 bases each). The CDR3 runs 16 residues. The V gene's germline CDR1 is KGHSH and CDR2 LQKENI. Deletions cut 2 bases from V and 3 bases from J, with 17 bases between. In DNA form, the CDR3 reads TGTGCCAGCTCACCAACCCGGGACGTGGATGACTACGAGCAGTACTTC. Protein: CASSPTRDVDDYEQYF.

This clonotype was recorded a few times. CDR3 sequence (DNA): TGCGCCAGCAGCTTGGTTCCGGAGAGGGCGAACACTGAAGCTTTCTTT. This codes for CASSLVPERANTEAFF. V is TRBV5-1 and J is TRBJ1-1; D is unclear. Trimming pared 0 bases from V and 1 base from J, leaving 13 bases between. The CDR3 has 16 amino acids. Germline assignment: CDR1 SGHRS and CDR2 YFSETQ.

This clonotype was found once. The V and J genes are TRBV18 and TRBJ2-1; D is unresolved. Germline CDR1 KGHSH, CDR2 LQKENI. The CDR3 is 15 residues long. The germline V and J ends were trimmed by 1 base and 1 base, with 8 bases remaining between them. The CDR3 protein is CASSPRVNSYNEQFF. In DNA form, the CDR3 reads TGTGCCAGCTCACCACGTGTTAATTCCTACAATGAGCAGTTCTTC.

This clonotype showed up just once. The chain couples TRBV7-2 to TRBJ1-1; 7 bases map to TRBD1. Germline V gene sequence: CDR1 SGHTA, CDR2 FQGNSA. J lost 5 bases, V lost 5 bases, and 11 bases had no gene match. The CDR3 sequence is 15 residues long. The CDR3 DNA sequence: TGTGCCAGCAGCCACTACCGACAGGGCGGTACTGAAGCTTTCTTT. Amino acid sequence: CASSHYRQGGTEAFF. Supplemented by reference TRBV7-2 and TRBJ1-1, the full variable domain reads GAGVSQSPSNKVTEKGKDVELRCDPISGHTALYWYRQSLGQGLEFLIYFQGNSAPDKSGLPSDRFSAERTGGSVSTLTIQRTQQEDSAVYLCASSHYRQGGTEAFFGQGTRLTVV.

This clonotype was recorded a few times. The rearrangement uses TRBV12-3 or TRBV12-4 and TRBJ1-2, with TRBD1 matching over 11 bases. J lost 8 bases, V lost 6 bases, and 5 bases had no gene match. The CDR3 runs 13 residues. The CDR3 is CASRRTGGEGYTF. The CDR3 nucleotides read TGTGCCAGCAGAAGGACAGGGGGCGAAGGCTACACCTTC.

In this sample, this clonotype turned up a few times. CDR3 sequence reads: CASSSSRGTGELFF. CDR3 DNA sequence: TGTGCCAGCAGCTCGAGTCGGGGCACCGGGGAGCTGTTTTTT. J is TRBJ2-2 and V is TRBV11-3; D perhaps matches TRBD2 (5 bases). The V gene's germline CDR1 is SGHNT and CDR2 YENEEA. The CDR3 is made up of 14 amino acids. V lost 4 bases and J 4 bases, leaving 10 bases between the germline ends. The full variable domain, in which reference TRBV11-3 and TRBJ2-2 provide the parts outside the CDR3, is EAGVVQSPRYKIIEKKQPVAFWCNPISGHNTLYWYLQNLGQGPELLIRYENEEAVDDSQLPKDRFSAERLKGVDSTLKIQPAELGDSAVYLCASSSSRGTGELFFGEGSRLTVL.

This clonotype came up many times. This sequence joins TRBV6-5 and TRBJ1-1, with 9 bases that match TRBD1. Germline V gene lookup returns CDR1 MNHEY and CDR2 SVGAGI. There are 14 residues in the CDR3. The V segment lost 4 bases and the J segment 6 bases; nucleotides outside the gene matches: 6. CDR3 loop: CASSLLQGAAEAFF. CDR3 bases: TGTGCCAGCAGTTTATTACAGGGGGCCGCTGAAGCTTTCTTT.

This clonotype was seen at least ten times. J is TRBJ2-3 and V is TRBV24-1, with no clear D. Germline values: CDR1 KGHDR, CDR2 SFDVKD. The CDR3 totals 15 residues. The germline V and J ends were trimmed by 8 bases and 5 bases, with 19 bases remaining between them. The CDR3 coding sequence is TGTGCCACCATGCCGACGAACCCTGTGGGAGATACGCAGTATTTT. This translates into CATMPTNPVGDTQYF.